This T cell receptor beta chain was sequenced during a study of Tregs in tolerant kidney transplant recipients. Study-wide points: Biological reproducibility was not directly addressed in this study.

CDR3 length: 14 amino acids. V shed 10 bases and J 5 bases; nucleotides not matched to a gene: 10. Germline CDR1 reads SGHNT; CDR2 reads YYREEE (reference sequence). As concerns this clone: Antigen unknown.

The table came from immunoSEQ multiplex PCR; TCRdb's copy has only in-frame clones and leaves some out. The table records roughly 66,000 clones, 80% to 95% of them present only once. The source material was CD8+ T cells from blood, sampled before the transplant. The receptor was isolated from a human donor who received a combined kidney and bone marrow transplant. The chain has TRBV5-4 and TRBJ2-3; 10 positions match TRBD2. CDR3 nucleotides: TGTGCCGGATATCTAGCGGGAGAACAAGATACGCAGTATTTT. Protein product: CAGYLAGEQDTQYF.